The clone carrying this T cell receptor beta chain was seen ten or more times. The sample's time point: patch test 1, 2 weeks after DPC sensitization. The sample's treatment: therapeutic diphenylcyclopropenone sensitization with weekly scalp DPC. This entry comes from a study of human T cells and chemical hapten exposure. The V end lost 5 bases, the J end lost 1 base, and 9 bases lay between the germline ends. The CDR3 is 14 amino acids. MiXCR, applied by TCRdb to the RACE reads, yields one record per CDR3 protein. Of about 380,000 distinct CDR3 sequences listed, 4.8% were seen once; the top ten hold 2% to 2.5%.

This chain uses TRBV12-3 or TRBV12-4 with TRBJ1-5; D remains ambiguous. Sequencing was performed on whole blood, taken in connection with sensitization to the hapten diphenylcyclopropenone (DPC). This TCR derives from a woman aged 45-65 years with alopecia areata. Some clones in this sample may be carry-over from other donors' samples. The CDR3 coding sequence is TGTGCCAGCAGTGAGCTGGGGAGCAATCAGCCCCAGCATTTT. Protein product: CASSELGSNQPQHF.